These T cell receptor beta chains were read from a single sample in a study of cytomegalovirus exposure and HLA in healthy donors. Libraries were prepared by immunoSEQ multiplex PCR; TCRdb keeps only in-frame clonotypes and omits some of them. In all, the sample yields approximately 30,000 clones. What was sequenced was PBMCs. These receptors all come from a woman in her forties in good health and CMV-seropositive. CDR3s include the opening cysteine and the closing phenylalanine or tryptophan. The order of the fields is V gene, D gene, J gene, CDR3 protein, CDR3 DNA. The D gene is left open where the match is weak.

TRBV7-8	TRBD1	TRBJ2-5	CASSDRGFTRTQYF	TGTGCCAGCAGCGACAGGGGGTTTACGCGGACCCAGTACTTC
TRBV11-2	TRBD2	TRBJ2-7	CASSLGGSPYEQYF	TGTGCCAGCAGCTTAGGCGGGAGCCCCTACGAGCAGTACTTC
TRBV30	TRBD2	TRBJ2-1	CAWSPGLLAGGNEQFF	TGTGCCTGGAGTCCGGGGCTACTAGCGGGAGGGAATGAGCAGTTCTTC
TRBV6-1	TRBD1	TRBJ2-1	CASRTGRSDNEQFF	TGTGCCAGCAGGACAGGGCGCTCCGACAATGAGCAGTTCTTC
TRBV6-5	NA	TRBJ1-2	CASRAIGEDYGYTF	TGTGCCAGCAGAGCAATAGGGGAGGACTATGGCTACACCTTC
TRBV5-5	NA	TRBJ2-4	CASSLEGGKNIQYF	TGTGCCAGCAGCTTGGAGGGAGGCAAAAACATTCAGTACTTC
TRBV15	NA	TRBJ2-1	CATSRDAVGGYNEQFF	TGTGCCACCAGCAGAGATGCGGTCGGGGGCTACAATGAGCAGTTCTTC
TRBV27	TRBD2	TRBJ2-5	CASRLAGTETQYF	TGTGCCAGCAGGCTAGCGGGAACCGAGACCCAGTACTTC
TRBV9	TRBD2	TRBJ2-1	CASSALTSGRAPYNEQFF	TGTGCCAGCAGCGCCCTGACTAGCGGGAGGGCCCCCTACAATGAGCAGTTCTTC
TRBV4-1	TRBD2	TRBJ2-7	CASSQDAGVSGEQYF	TGCGCCAGCAGCCAAGATGCGGGAGTATCAGGCGAGCAGTACTTC
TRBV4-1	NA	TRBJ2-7	CASSQEVRLRVYEQYF	TGCGCCAGCAGCCAAGAGGTGCGCTTACGGGTCTACGAGCAGTACTTC
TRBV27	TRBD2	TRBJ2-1	CATMQGRGYEQFF	TGTGCCACGATGCAAGGGAGGGGATATGAGCAGTTCTTC
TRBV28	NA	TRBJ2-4	CASSILAALAKNIQYF	TGTGCCAGCAGCATCTTGGCTGCCCTAGCCAAAAACATTCAGTACTTC
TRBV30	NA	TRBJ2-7	CAWRQGSSYEQYF	TGTGCCTGGAGACAGGGATCTTCCTACGAGCAGTACTTC
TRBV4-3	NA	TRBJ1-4	CASSQDRYGVNEKLFF	TGCGCCAGCAGCCAAGATCGATATGGAGTTAATGAAAAACTGTTTTTT
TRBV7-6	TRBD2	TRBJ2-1	CASSLTGGPYNEQFF	TGTGCCAGCAGCTTAACGGGAGGGCCCTACAATGAGCAGTTCTTC
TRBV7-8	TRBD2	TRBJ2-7	CASSLVTSGNSYEQYF	TGTGCCAGCAGCTTAGTTACTAGCGGGAACTCCTACGAGCAGTACTTC
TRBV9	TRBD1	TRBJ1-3	CASSALGQASGNTIYF	TGTGCCAGCAGCGCTTTAGGACAGGCATCTGGAAACACCATATATTTT
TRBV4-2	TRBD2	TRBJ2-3	CASSQLTSGIRTDTQYF	TGTGCCAGCAGCCAACTCACTAGCGGGATTAGGACAGATACGCAGTATTTT
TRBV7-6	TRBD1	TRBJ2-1	CASSLGPGQLSDNEQFF	TGTGCCAGCAGCTTAGGTCCGGGACAGCTCTCCGACAATGAGCAGTTCTTC
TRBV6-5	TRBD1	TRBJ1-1	CASSYGDRDTEAFF	TGTGCCAGCAGTTACGGGGACAGGGACACTGAAGCTTTCTTT
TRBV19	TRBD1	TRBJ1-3	CASSTPRDRGLNTIYF	TGTGCCAGTAGTACTCCCCGGGACAGGGGTTTGAACACCATATATTTT
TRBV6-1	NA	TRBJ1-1	CASMNWGGGTEAFF	TGTGCCAGCATGAATTGGGGAGGAGGGACTGAAGCTTTCTTT
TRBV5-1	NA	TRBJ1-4	CASSLGAAGDEKLFF	TGCGCCAGCAGCTTGGGGGCGGCAGGGGATGAAAAACTGTTTTTT
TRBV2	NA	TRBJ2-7	CASIRTETYEQYF	TGTGCCAGCATTCGGACAGAGACCTACGAGCAGTACTTC
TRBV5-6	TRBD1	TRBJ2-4	CASSWPGDRSLAKNIQYF	TGTGCCAGCAGCTGGCCGGGGGACAGGTCGTTAGCCAAAAACATTCAGTACTTC
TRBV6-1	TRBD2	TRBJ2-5	CASTVSSGIGETQYF	TGTGCCAGTACAGTTTCAAGCGGGATAGGAGAGACCCAGTACTTC
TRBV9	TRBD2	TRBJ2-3	CASSVADGGTTDTQYF	TGTGCCAGCAGCGTAGCGGACGGGGGGACCACAGATACGCAGTATTTT
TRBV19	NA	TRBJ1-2	CASSMSGYGYTF	TGTGCCAGTAGTATGTCCGGGTATGGCTACACCTTC
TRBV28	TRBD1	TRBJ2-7	CASRSPGGIYEQYF	TGTGCCAGCAGATCTCCAGGGGGCATTTACGAGCAGTACTTC
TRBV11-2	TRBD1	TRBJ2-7	CASSNADRGNSYEQYF	TGTGCCAGCAGCAACGCGGACAGGGGGAACTCCTACGAGCAGTACTTC
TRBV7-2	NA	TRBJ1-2	CASSLAQGGIRYGYTF	TGTGCCAGCAGCTTAGCGCAAGGGGGAATTAGGTATGGCTACACCTTC
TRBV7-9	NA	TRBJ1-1	CASRISPGQLKNTEAFF	TGTGCCAGCAGGATAAGCCCCGGACAGTTGAAGAACACTGAAGCTTTCTTT
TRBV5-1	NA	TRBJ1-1	CASSSGSGMGTEAFF	TGCGCCAGCAGCTCCGGGAGCGGGATGGGAACTGAAGCTTTCTTT
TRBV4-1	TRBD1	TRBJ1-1	CASSQVGTGRNTEAFF	TGCGCCAGCAGCCAAGTGGGGACAGGGCGAAACACTGAAGCTTTCTTT
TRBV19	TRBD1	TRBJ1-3	CASSMGQSSGNTIYF	TGTGCCAGTAGTATGGGACAGAGCTCTGGAAACACCATATATTTT
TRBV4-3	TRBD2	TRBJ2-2	CASSQDGLAGVETGELFF	TGCGCCAGCAGCCAAGATGGCCTAGCGGGAGTTGAGACCGGGGAGCTGTTTTTT
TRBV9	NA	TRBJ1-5	CASSATGRTEPQHF	TGTGCCAGCAGCGCCACAGGGCGTACAGAGCCCCAGCATTTT
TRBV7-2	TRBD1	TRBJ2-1	CASSADRAAYNEQFF	TGTGCCAGCAGCGCAGACAGGGCAGCCTACAATGAGCAGTTCTTC
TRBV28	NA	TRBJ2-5	CASTESGETQYF	TGTGCCAGCACCGAATCGGGGGAGACCCAGTACTTC
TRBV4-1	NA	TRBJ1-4	CASSLGQGNEKLFF	TGCGCCAGCAGCCTCGGGCAGGGCAATGAAAAACTGTTTTTT
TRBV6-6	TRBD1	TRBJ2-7	CASSYNRGREYYEQYF	TGTGCCAGCAGTTACAACAGGGGGCGCGAGTATTACGAGCAGTACTTC
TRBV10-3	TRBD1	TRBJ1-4	CATRVGQGAEKLFF	TGTGCCACCCGGGTGGGACAGGGAGCCGAAAAACTGTTTTTT
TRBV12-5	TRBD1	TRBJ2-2	CASGPGQGTGELFF	TGTGCTAGTGGTCCAGGACAGGGGACCGGGGAGCTGTTTTTT
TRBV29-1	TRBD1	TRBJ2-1	CSVLARGLDNEQFF	TGCAGCGTCCTCGCCAGGGGGCTCGACAATGAGCAGTTCTTC